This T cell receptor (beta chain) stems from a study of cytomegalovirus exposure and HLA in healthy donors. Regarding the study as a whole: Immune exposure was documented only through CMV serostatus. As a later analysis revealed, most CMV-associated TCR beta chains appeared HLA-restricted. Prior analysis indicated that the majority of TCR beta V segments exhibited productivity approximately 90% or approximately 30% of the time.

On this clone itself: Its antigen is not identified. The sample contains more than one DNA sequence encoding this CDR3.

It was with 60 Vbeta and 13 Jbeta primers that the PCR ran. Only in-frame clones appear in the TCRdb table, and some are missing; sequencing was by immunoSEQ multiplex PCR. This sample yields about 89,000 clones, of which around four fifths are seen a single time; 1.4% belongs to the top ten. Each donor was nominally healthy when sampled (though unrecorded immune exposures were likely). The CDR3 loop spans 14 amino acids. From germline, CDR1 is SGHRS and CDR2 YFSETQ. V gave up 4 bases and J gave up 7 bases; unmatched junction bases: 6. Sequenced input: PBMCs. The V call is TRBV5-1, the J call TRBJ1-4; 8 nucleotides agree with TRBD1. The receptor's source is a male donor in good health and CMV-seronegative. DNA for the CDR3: TGCGCCAGCAGCGATACAGGGGGTTCTGAAAAACTGTTTTTT. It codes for CASSDTGGSEKLFF.